A selection of T cell receptor beta chains follows, all from one sample in a study of blood T cells in healthy people across ages. One entry per CDR3 protein, called by TCRdb with MiXCR from the 5' RACE reads. This sample yields roughly 800,000 distinct CDR3 sequences, of which 58% are seen a single time; roughly 22% belongs to the top ten. What was sequenced was blood. These receptors all stem from a man aged 30 to 39 in good health. The CDR3 runs from the conserved cysteine through the conserved F or W. The D gene is left open where the match is weak. Rows give clone size only sometimes, using once, few, many, or a class for an expanded clone.

V	J	D	size	CDR3	DNA
TRBV4-3	TRBJ2-7	TRBD2	few	CASSQDTSGSFPAYEQYF	TGCGCCAGCAGCCAAGATACTAGCGGGAGCTTCCCCGCCTACGAGCAGTACTTC
TRBV18	TRBJ1-1	-	few	CASSPQDMNTEAFF	TGTGCCAGCTCACCTCAGGACATGAACACTGAAGCTTTCTTT
TRBV12-3/TRBV12-4	TRBJ2-7	-	-	CASSPQGLYEQYF	TGTGCCAGCAGTCCACAGGGACTCTACGAGCAGTACTTC
TRBV6-6	TRBJ1-4	TRBD1	-	CASTQDRDGEKLFF	TGTGCCAGCACCCAGGACAGGGATGGTGAAAAACTGTTTTTT
TRBV7-2	TRBJ2-1	-	-	CASSSDLRYYNEQFF	TGTGCCAGCAGCTCGGACCTGAGGTATTACAATGAGCAGTTCTTC
TRBV28	TRBJ2-5	TRBD2	-	CASSFTAGLAEYQETQYF	TGTGCCAGCAGTTTCACGGCCGGACTAGCGGAGTACCAAGAGACCCAGTACTTC
TRBV11-2	TRBJ2-7	-	few	CASSRIKPPAPYEQYF	TGTGCCAGCAGCCGAATTAAGCCTCCCGCCCCCTACGAGCAGTACTTC
TRBV4-1	TRBJ2-7	-	-	CASSQGSLGGTVSYEQYF	TGCGCCAGCAGCCAAGGATCTCTCGGCGGGACAGTATCCTACGAGCAGTACTTC
TRBV10-1	TRBJ2-3	TRBD2	few	CASSDFSGLAGRGPDTQYF	TGCGCCAGCAGTGACTTTAGCGGACTAGCGGGTCGGGGGCCAGATACGCAGTATTTT
TRBV6-5	TRBJ2-3	TRBD2	-	CVATPSGSRGDTQYF	TGTGTCGCCACTCCGAGCGGGAGTCGAGGAGATACGCAGTATTTT